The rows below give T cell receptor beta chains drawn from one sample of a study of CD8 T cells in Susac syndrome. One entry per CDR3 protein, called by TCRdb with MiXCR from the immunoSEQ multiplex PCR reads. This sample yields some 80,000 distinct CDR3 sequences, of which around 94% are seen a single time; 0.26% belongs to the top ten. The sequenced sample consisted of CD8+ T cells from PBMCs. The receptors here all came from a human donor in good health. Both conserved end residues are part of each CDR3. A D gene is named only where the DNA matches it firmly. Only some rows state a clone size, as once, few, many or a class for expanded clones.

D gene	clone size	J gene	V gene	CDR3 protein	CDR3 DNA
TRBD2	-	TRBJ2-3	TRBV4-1	CASSQVVGTSGEYFADTQYF	TGCGCCAGCAGCCAAGTGGTGGGGACTAGCGGGGAATATTTTGCAGATACGCAGTATTTT
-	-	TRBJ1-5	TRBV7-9	CASSQALGPDTQHF	TGTGCCAGCAGCCAAGCCTTAGGCCCAGATACGCAGCATTTT
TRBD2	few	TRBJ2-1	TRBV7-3	CASSVAGVAYNEQFF	TGTGCCAGCAGCGTAGCGGGAGTGGCCTACAATGAGCAGTTCTTC
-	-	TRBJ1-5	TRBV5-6	CASSLGPNFLNQPQHF	TGTGCCAGCAGCTTAGGTCCGAACTTCTTAAATCAGCCCCAGCATTTT
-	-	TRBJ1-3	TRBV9	CASSVDSPGNTIYF	TGTGCCAGCAGCGTGGATTCCCCGGGAAACACCATATATTTT
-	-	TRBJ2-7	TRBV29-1	CSVEEGYRKTYEQYF	TGCAGCGTTGAAGAAGGTTACAGGAAAACCTACGAGCAGTACTTC
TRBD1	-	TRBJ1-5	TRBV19	CASSQTGGSNQPQHF	TGTGCCAGTAGTCAGACAGGGGGCAGCAATCAGCCCCAGCATTTT
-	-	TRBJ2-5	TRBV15	CATSSYRQETQYF	TGTGCCACCAGCAGTTATAGGCAAGAGACCCAGTACTTC
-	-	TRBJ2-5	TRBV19	CASSIALAQETQYF	TGTGCCAGTAGTATAGCGCTGGCACAAGAGACCCAGTACTTC
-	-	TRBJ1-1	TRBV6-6	CASSFVDWVEAFF	TGTGCCAGCAGCTTCGTTGACTGGGTTGAAGCTTTCTTT
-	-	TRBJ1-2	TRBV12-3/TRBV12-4	CASSPPEGSMDGYTF	TGTGCCAGCAGCCCCCCAGAGGGGAGTATGGATGGCTACACCTTC
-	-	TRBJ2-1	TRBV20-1	CSATLRGSPSYNEQFF	TGCAGTGCAACCCTTCGGGGCTCCCCTTCCTACAATGAGCAGTTCTTC
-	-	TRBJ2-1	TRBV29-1	CSFVGGLAYNEQFF	TGCAGCTTTGTGGGGGGACTGGCGTACAATGAGCAGTTCTTC
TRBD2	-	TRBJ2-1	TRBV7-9	CASSPLAGGSDEQFF	TGTGCCAGCAGTCCCTTAGCGGGAGGCAGCGATGAGCAGTTCTTC
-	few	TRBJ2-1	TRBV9	CASSVGSQDEQFF	TGTGCCAGCAGCGTAGGTTCGCAAGATGAGCAGTTCTTC
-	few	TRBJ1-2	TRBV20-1	CSATNYGYTF	TGCAGTGCTACTAACTATGGCTACACCTTC
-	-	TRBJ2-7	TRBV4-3	CASSQEAGSSYEQYF	TGCGCCAGCAGCCAAGAGGCAGGTTCCTCCTACGAGCAGTACTTC
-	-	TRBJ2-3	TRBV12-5	CASGLQAGKAQYF	TGTGCTAGTGGTCTCCAGGCGGGGAAGGCGCAGTATTTT
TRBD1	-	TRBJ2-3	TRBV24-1	CATSDRQGNFGTQYF	TGTGCCACCAGTGATCGACAGGGGAATTTTGGTACGCAGTATTTT
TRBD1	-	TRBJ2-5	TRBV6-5	CASSYSAGGGETQYF	TGTGCCAGCAGTTACTCCGCAGGGGGCGGAGAGACCCAGTACTTC
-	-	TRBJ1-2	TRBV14	CASSQDTGANYGYTF	TGTGCCAGCAGCCAAGACACGGGAGCTAACTATGGCTACACCTTC
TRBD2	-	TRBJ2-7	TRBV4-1	CASSQGRGNEQYF	TGCGCCAGCAGCCAGGGGCGGGGGAACGAGCAGTACTTC
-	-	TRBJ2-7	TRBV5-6	CASSLFGIHEQYF	TGTGCCAGCAGCTTGTTCGGGATCCACGAGCAGTACTTC
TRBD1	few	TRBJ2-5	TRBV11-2	CASSLDFGDRGPETQYF	TGTGCCAGCAGCTTAGACTTTGGTGACAGGGGGCCGGAGACCCAGTACTTC
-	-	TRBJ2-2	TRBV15	CATSRSRGGTGELFF	TGTGCCACCAGCAGATCTAGGGGGGGCACCGGGGAGCTGTTTTTT
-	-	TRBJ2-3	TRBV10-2	CASSPTTAGTDTQYF	TGCGCCAGCAGCCCGACTACGGCGGGAACAGATACGCAGTATTTT
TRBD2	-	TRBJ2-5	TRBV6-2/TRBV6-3	CASRTGLAMLETQYF	TGTGCCAGCAGAACCGGACTAGCGATGTTAGAGACCCAGTACTTC
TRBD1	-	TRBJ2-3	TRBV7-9	CASSRTGASTDTQYF	TGTGCCAGCAGCCGTACAGGGGCTAGCACAGATACGCAGTATTTT
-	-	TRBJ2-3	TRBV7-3	CASSIFTGPDTQYF	TGTGCCAGCAGCATATTCACAGGGCCAGATACGCAGTATTTT
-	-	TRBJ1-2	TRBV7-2	CASSGDAYGYTF	TGTGCCAGCAGCGGAGACGCGTATGGCTACACCTTC
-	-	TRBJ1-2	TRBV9	CASSVDTREKETF	TGTGCCAGCAGCGTCGACACCCGGGAGAAGGAGACCTTC